This TCR beta chain comes out of a study of T cells in Graves' hyperthyroidism and ophthalmopathy. Overall study context: Peripheral blood draws took place at initial diagnosis, ahead of any treatment.

Patients affected by ophthalmopathy presented a Clinical Activity Score of at least 3, a NOSPECS grade of at least 4, and disease duration below 3 months. This CDR3 has 13 amino acids. Germline CDR1 SGHVS, CDR2 FQNEAQ. Study results and caveats: Blood also showed most of the thyroid clonotypes that were expanded above 0.001. Ophthalmopathy and stable hyperthyroidism were separated by a 13 V-J model.

This clonotype was found many times. Antigen unknown. The germline gene is not matched at one end of the junction; a read error may be the cause. Researchers took RNA transcripts and amplified the TCR beta CDR3 regions from them. During a first-round RT-PCR of the TCR CDR3, the HTBI primer set was used. TCRdb re-derived calls from the multiplex PCR reads in MiXCR, one entry per CDR3 protein. The sample includes some 500,000 distinct CDR3 sequences, roughly a quarter of them seen just once. Sequencing input: blood. J is TRBJ2-7 and V is TRBV7-8; no clear D gene. The clonotype comes from a woman under 40 with Graves' ophthalmopathy. Here the CDR3 DNA reads TGTGCCAGCAGCTTATTGGGTTCCTCCGAGCAGTACTTC. Its protein is CASSLLGSSEQYF. The variable domain in full, completed from reference TRBV7-8 and TRBJ2-7, reads GAGVSQSPRYKVAKRGQDVALRCDPISGHVSLFWYQQALGQGPEFLTYFQNEAQLDKSGLPSDRFFAERPEGSVSTLKIQRTQQEDSAVYLCASSLLGSSEQYFGPGTRLTVT.